Listed here are 25 T cell receptor beta chains from one sample, sequenced in a study of identical twins. MiXCR, applied by TCRdb to the 5' RACE reads, yields one record per CDR3 protein. The table records fewer than 350,000 distinct CDR3 sequences, approximately 8.5% of them present only once. This same sample was also part of a study on yellow fever vaccine responses in identical twins.

Sequenced material: memory (CD45RO+) T cells sorted from blood. Every receptor here comes from a woman younger than 30 in good health.

The table lists this clonotype with many counts. The chain is built from TRBV7-2 and TRBJ1-1; no firm D call. Germline-derived CDR1 and CDR2 are SGHTA and FQGNSA. This CDR3 is 13 amino acids long. Trimming cost V 5 bases and J 1 base, with 8 bases left between them. The CDR3 loop reads CASSPATNTEAFF. In DNA, the CDR3 is TGTGCCAGCAGCCCGGCAACGAACACTGAAGCTTTCTTT.

This clonotype occurred many times. The chain joins TRBV4-1 to TRBJ2-5; D is ambiguous. V gave up 2 bases and J gave up 3 bases, with 10 bases separating them. The germline V gene encodes CDR1 MGHRA and CDR2 YSYEKL. CDR3 length: 14 amino acids. As DNA, the CDR3 is TGCGCCAGCAGCCAACGTACAAGGGAAGAGACCCAGTACTTC. Translating gives CASSQRTREETQYF.

The table lists this clonotype with a few counts. This chain uses TRBV4-1 with TRBJ2-1, with D maybe TRBD2 (6 bases). V lost 1 base and J lost 10, with 20 bases in between. The CDR3 covers 16 residues. Germline CDR1 and CDR2: MGHRA and YSYEKL. The CDR3 DNA reads as TGCGCCAGCAGCCAAGGTCTAGCGATCCGTTTCCGAGAGCAGTTCTTC. Its protein product is CASSQGLAIRFREQFF.

This clonotype was counted only a few times. V usage is TRBV13 and J usage is TRBJ1-2; TRBD1 matches 7 bases. The CDR3 contains 15 residues. With 4 bases clipped from V and 6 bases from J, the junction kept 11 bases outside the gene matches. CDR1 is PRHDT, CDR2 FYEKMQ, per germline (reference sequence). Here the CDR3 DNA reads TGTGCCAGCAGCTCCACACTGGGACAGCGCAATGGCTACACCTTC. Its protein product is CASSSTLGQRNGYTF. The variable domain in full, completed from reference TRBV13 and TRBJ1-2, reads AAGVIQSPRHLIKEKRETATLKCYPIPRHDTVYWYQQGPGQDPQFLISFYEKMQSDKGSIPDRFSAQQFSDYHSELNMSSLELGDSALYFCASSSTLGQRNGYTFGSGTRLTVV.

Ten or more counts support this clonotype. V usage is TRBV10-3 and J usage is TRBJ2-7, with D possibly being TRBD1 or TRBD2 (5 bases each). The germline V gene has CDR1 ENHRY and CDR2 SYGVKD. CDR3 length equals 13 residues. Trimming stripped 2 bases from V and 6 bases from J, with 11 bases between. CDR3 sequence reads: CAISEGGSGEQYV. CDR3 in DNA: TGTGCCATCAGTGAGGGGGGTTCCGGCGAGCAGTACGTC.

Notes on this clonotype: A much larger clone lies a single base off, so this may be a read error. This chain uses TRBV12-3 or TRBV12-4 with TRBJ2-3, with 8 bases identical to TRBD1. Trimming cost V 5 bases and J 4 bases; bases outside gene matches: 5. This CDR3 region has 14 residues. Here the CDR3 DNA reads TGTGCCAGCAGTCGGACAGGGACGTCAGATACGCAGTATTTT. Translation: CASSRTGTSDTQYF.

This clonotype occurred many times. The rearrangement uses TRBV10-3 and TRBJ2-1; D unclear. Germline V gene sequence: CDR1 ENHRY, CDR2 SYGVKD. The V end was cut by 4 bases, the J end by 7 bases, with 11 bases between. This CDR3 has 13 amino acids. The CDR3 DNA reads TGTGCCATCAGTGTGGTAAAAATGAATGAGCAGTTCTTC. Protein product: CAISVVKMNEQFF.

The table lists this clonotype with a few counts. V is TRBV6-1 and J is TRBJ1-1; 10 bases line up with TRBD1. With V trimmed by 7 bases and J by 3 bases, 8 bases remained unmatched. The V gene's germline CDR1 is MNHNS and CDR2 SASEGT. The CDR3 has 15 amino acids. For the CDR3, the DNA is TGTGCCAGCACCGGGGCGGGGACAGGGGACACTGAAGCTTTCTTT. Translated: CASTGAGTGDTEAFF.

This clonotype has a count of ten or more. This chain joins TRBV11-2 and TRBJ1-4; possible D gene TRBD1, 6 bases. Germline CDR1 SGHAT, CDR2 FQNNGV. The CDR3 totals 16 residues. Trimming removed 7 bases at V and 8 bases at J, with 23 bases between. This CDR3 is CASKNETGGQREKLFF. The CDR3 DNA reads TGTGCCAGCAAAAACGAGACAGGCGGACAAAGGGAAAAACTGTTTTTT.

This clonotype was counted only a few times. The genes are TRBV11-2 and TRBJ2-5; TRBD1 matches at 10 bases. This CDR3 comprises 15 residues. The V segment lost 6 bases and the J segment 3 bases; nucleotides outside the gene matches: 7. CDR1 is SGHAT and CDR2 is FQNNGV in the germline V gene. The CDR3 bases are TGTGCCAGCAGACGCCCGGGACAGGGGAAAGAGACCCAGTACTTC. It yields the protein CASRRPGQGKETQYF.

A few counts support this clonotype. The gene calls are TRBV7-8 and TRBJ2-1; 12 bases are a match to TRBD2. V lost 4 bases and J lost 10; bases outside the gene matches: 11. Germline-derived CDR1 and CDR2 are SGHVS and FQNEAQ. The CDR3 runs to 16 residues. The CDR3 reads CASSSAALAGGREQFF. For the CDR3, the DNA is TGTGCCAGCAGCTCCGCCGCCCTAGCGGGAGGGAGGGAGCAGTTCTTC. The full variable domain, with the rest looked up from reference TRBV7-8 and TRBJ2-1, is GAGVSQSPRYKVAKRGQDVALRCDPISGHVSLFWYQQALGQGPEFLTYFQNEAQLDKSGLPSDRFFAERPEGSVSTLKIQRTQQEDSAVYLCASSSAALAGGREQFFGPGTRLTVL.

The chain combines TRBV20-1 with TRBJ2-2; TRBD2 matches 11 bases. The V segment lost 1 base and the J segment 7 bases; nucleotides outside the gene matches: 8. The V gene's germline CDR1 is DFQATT and CDR2 SNEGSKA (reference sequence). CDR3 size: 16 residues. CDR3 in DNA: TGCAGTGCTAGAGGACCGACTAGCGGGAAGGGCGGGGAGCTGTTTTTT. Its translation is CSARGPTSGKGGELFF.

In its sample, this clonotype was seen a few times. The chain couples TRBV6-2 or TRBV6-3 to TRBJ1-2, with TRBD1 as a possible D gene (5 bases). Germline V gene sequence: CDR1 MNHEY, CDR2 SVGEGT. The CDR3 runs 13 residues. The V and J ends lost 1 base and 4 bases respectively, with 7 bases between them. The CDR3 coding sequence is TGTGCCAGCAGTTACTGGGGGTCCTATGGCTACACCTTC. Its translation: CASSYWGSYGYTF.

This clonotype was counted at least ten times. The rearrangement links TRBV20-1 to TRBJ2-3; D gene uncertain. CDR1 is DFQATT and CDR2 is SNEGSKA in the germline V gene (reference sequence). V shed 1 base and J shed 3 bases, with 11 bases lying between them. The CDR3 runs to 14 residues. The DNA for the CDR3 is TGCAGTGCTAGAGTCTCGGCTGGGACAGATACGCAGTATTTT. It is translated as CSARVSAGTDTQYF.

At least ten counts were recorded for this clonotype. The chain recombines TRBV5-6 with TRBJ2-1; 8 bases agree with TRBD2. CDR1 SGHDT and CDR2 YYEEEE come from the germline V gene. This CDR3 region has 16 residues. Trimming removed 4 bases from V and 5 bases from J; junction bases left unmatched: 11. The CDR3 DNA follows: TGTGCCAGCAGCCCGATCGGGGGGGCTTTTGACAATGAGCAGTTCTTC. Its protein is CASSPIGGAFDNEQFF.

This clonotype was seen repeatedly, ten times or more. This sequence joins TRBV6-1 and TRBJ1-2, with unresolved D. CDR3 size: 14 residues. Germline-derived CDR1 and CDR2 are MNHNS and SASEGT. V lost 0 bases and J 5 bases, leaving 10 bases between the germline ends. CDR3 protein: CASSEASLQYGYTF. DNA of the CDR3: TGTGCCAGCAGTGAAGCCAGCCTACAATATGGCTACACCTTC.

Many counts were recorded for this clonotype. The genes are TRBV6-4 and TRBJ2-1, with 9 bases lining up with TRBD1. V gave up 6 bases and J gave up 7 bases; unmatched junction bases: 4. Germline V CDR1 and CDR2: MRHNA, SNTAGT. CDR3 length: 13 amino acids. The CDR3 coding sequence is TGTGCCAGCAGCCGACAGGGGGGGAATGAGCAGTTCTTC. The encoded protein is CASSRQGGNEQFF.

This clonotype has ten or more counts. The V gene is TRBV20-1, the J gene TRBJ2-1; 8 nucleotides match TRBD2. Germline V gives CDR1 DFQATT, CDR2 SNEGSKA (reference sequence). J gave up 2 bases and V 3 bases, and 3 bases lay outside the gene matches. The CDR3 runs to 14 residues. The CDR3 loop reads CSASWGLAYNEQFF. The CDR3 coding sequence is TGCAGTGCTAGTTGGGGACTAGCCTACAATGAGCAGTTCTTC.

The chain carries TRBV11-3 and TRBJ1-4, with D tentatively TRBD1 (6 bases). The germline gives CDR1 SGHNT, CDR2 YENEEA. Between the trimmed V and J ends, which lost 4 bases and 8 bases, there was a span of 11 bases. The CDR3 length is 13 residues. The CDR3 coding sequence is TGTGCCAGCAGCTCCAGGGGAGGGGAAAAACTGTTTTTT. Translating it yields CASSSRGGEKLFF.

This clonotype was picked up a small number of times. V is TRBV7-9 and J is TRBJ1-2; no definite D call. Trimming removed 3 bases at V and 3 bases at J, with 8 bases between. This CDR3 contains 13 residues. Per germline, CDR1 SEHNR and CDR2 FQNEAQ (reference sequence). CDR3 nucleotides: TGTGCCAGCAGCTTGAGGGTTGACTATGGCTACACCTTC. Protein: CASSLRVDYGYTF.

In this sample, this clonotype turned up many times. The chain has TRBV21-1 and TRBJ1-5; the D call TRBD1 from the table was never checked on the DNA. TRBV21-1 is described as a pseudogene. The CDR3 loop spans 14 amino acids. The CDR3 DNA reads as TGTGCCAGCAGCAAAGGACAGGGCCTTCAGCCCCAGCATTTT. It translates to CASSKGQGLQPQHF.

Ten or more counts support this clonotype. The V and J genes are TRBV12-3 or TRBV12-4 and TRBJ1-4; D gene unclear. V lost 3 bases to trimming and J lost 4 bases, with 6 bases between them. CDR3 length: 13 amino acids. The CDR3 DNA reads TGTGCCAGCAGTTTCAGGATTAATGAAAAACTGTTTTTT. As protein: CASSFRINEKLFF.

The chain carries TRBV6-5 and TRBJ1-1, with D perhaps TRBD1 (5 bases). The CDR3 sequence is 14 residues long. The germline CDR1 and CDR2 sequences are MNHEY and SVGAGI. V lost 2 bases to trimming and J lost 1 base, with 8 bases between them. The CDR3 bases are TGTGCCAGCAGTTACCGGGGGGAGAACACTGAAGCTTTCTTT. Translation gives CASSYRGENTEAFF.

This clonotype has at least ten counts. The chain uses TRBV25-1 and TRBJ2-3, with D perhaps matching TRBD1 or TRBD2 (5 bases each). Trimming removed 8 bases at V and 0 bases at J, with 24 bases between. The CDR3 loop spans 18 amino acids. Looked up from germline, CDR1 is MGHDK and CDR2 is SYGVNS. This CDR3 reads CASLRGTQRTISTDTQYF. The DNA of the CDR3 is TGTGCCAGCCTCCGAGGGACCCAGCGAACGATTAGCACAGATACGCAGTATTTT.

This clonotype was seen many times. The chain is built from TRBV3-1 and TRBJ2-3; D is uncertain. Germline assignment: CDR1 LGHDT and CDR2 YNNKEL (reference sequence). This CDR3 spans 17 amino acids. V lost 2 bases to trimming and J lost 4 bases, with 19 bases between them. DNA for the CDR3: TGTGCCAGCAGCCAACAGAAGGCTAGTCGATCCCCAGATACGCAGTATTTT. Its translation: CASSQQKASRSPDTQYF.